This TCR beta chain is from a study of a mutant IDH1 vaccine in newly diagnosed glioma. About the research overall: Treated patients had a mean age of roughly 44 years and a sex split that was roughly 60% male and roughly 38% female. Notes on the study in general: Most patients, approximately 93%, showed vaccine-induced immune responses.

The germline V gene has CDR1 SGHTA and CDR2 FQGNSA. Trimming cost V 3 bases and J 3 bases, with 6 bases left between them. This CDR3 is built from 13 residues. Sequencing used immunoSEQ multiplex PCR; TCRdb keeps in-frame clones, though not all of them. The data contain some 63,000 clones, roughly four fifths of them singletons. Regarding this clone: Its antigen is as yet unknown.

Time point here: week 35, safety follow-up. Topical imiquimod accompanied each vaccine dose, which consisted of 300 ug of mutant IDH1 20-mer peptide. The donors' diagnosis was new WHO grade 3 or 4 astrocytoma that was IDH1-mutant and ATRX-lost. This TCR derives from a man aged 45-60 years with glioma. Sequenced here: PBMCs, sampled from a glioma patient whose treatment included an IDH1 peptide vaccine. The chain links TRBV7-2 to TRBJ1-5; no firm D call. The CDR3 region is CASSFSSNQPQHF. DNA for the CDR3: TGTGCCAGCAGCTTTAGCTCCAATCAGCCCCAGCATTTT.